The rows below give T cell receptor beta chains drawn from one sample of a study of spatial heterogeneity in lung cancer. TCRdb itself ran the 5' RACE reads through MiXCR, one entry per CDR3 protein. The sample records 95,000 or so distinct CDR3 sequences, roughly 8.7% being singletons. Here the sequenced sample was PBMCs, taken at surgery. Source of these receptors: a male donor with early-stage non-small cell lung cancer. The CDR3 runs from the conserved cysteine through the conserved F or W. The D gene is left open where the match is weak. Clone size, where shown, is once, few, many, or a class for clones that have expanded.

v_call	d_call	clone_size	j_call	cdr3_aa	cdr3_nt
TRBV28	NA	few	TRBJ2-5	CASSLGSVKFQETQYF	TGTGCCAGCAGTTTAGGATCGGTCAAGTTCCAAGAGACCCAGTACTTC
TRBV6-2/TRBV6-3	NA	few	TRBJ2-2	CASSYFYTGELFF	TGTGCCAGCAGTTACTTTTACACCGGGGAGCTGTTTTTT
TRBV5-5	TRBD1	many	TRBJ2-3	CASSPLPGTVADTQYF	TGTGCCAGCAGCCCACTCCCCGGGACAGTAGCAGATACGCAGTATTTT
TRBV12-3/TRBV12-4	NA	few	TRBJ2-7	CASSKTGTFNEQYF	TGTGCCAGCAGTAAAACCGGGACTTTTAACGAGCAGTACTTC
TRBV11-2	TRBD2	NA	TRBJ2-3	CASSLAALAGGYTQYF	TGTGCCAGCAGCTTAGCCGCCCTAGCGGGAGGTTATACGCAGTATTTT
TRBV12-3/TRBV12-4	TRBD1	NA	TRBJ1-1	CASSRRDRGTTEAFF	TGTGCCAGCAGTCGGCGGGACAGGGGGACAACTGAAGCTTTCTTT
TRBV20-1	TRBD2	few	TRBJ2-1	CSASLAVLYNEQFF	TGCAGTGCCTCACTAGCGGTATTATACAATGAGCAGTTCTTC
TRBV6-5	TRBD1	many	TRBJ1-2	CASRRGQGNYGYTF	TGTGCCAGCAGAAGGGGACAGGGGAACTATGGCTACACCTTC
TRBV5-1	NA	NA	TRBJ1-2	CASSLGGPVNYGYTF	TGCGCCAGCAGCTTGGGCGGCCCCGTGAACTATGGCTACACCTTC
TRBV18	NA	many	TRBJ1-2	CASSEGREYGYTF	TGTGCCAGCTCAGAGGGGCGCGAGTATGGCTACACCTTC
TRBV5-1	TRBD2	few	TRBJ2-5	CASSLEASGMRQETQYF	TGCGCCAGCAGCTTGGAGGCTAGCGGGATGAGGCAAGAGACCCAGTACTTC
TRBV20-1	TRBD2	many	TRBJ2-3	CSATGGGSVTDTQYF	TGCAGTGCTACGGGGGGAGGGAGTGTCACAGATACGCAGTATTTT
TRBV30	NA	NA	TRBJ1-4	CAWSGTESEEKLFF	TGTGCCTGGAGCGGGACGGAGTCGGAGGAAAAACTGTTTTTT
TRBV7-8	NA	many	TRBJ1-1	CASSLDGWTEAFF	TGTGCCAGCAGCTTAGATGGATGGACTGAAGCTTTCTTT
TRBV29-1	NA	few	TRBJ2-3	CSVEAPGDTQYF	TGCAGCGTTGAGGCCCCCGGAGATACGCAGTATTTT
TRBV28	NA	many	TRBJ2-7	CASRRGGTSYEQYF	TGTGCCAGCCGGAGAGGGGGGACCTCCTACGAGCAGTACTTC
TRBV10-3	TRBD1	many	TRBJ1-1	CAISGSQGADTEAFF	TGTGCCATCAGTGGAAGTCAGGGGGCGGACACTGAAGCTTTCTTT
TRBV7-2	TRBD1	NA	TRBJ2-2	CASSFRGQPQAGELFF	TGTGCCAGCAGCTTTAGGGGGCAGCCTCAGGCCGGGGAGCTGTTTTTT
TRBV15	NA	few	TRBJ2-3	CATSRGQGTDTQYF	TGTGCCACCAGCAGAGGACAGGGCACAGATACGCAGTATTTT
TRBV6-5	NA	NA	TRBJ2-7	CASRDISYEQYF	TGTGCCAGCAGGGACATCTCCTACGAGCAGTACTTC
TRBV27	TRBD1	many	TRBJ2-3	CASSPYTGDGTDTQYF	TGTGCCAGCAGTCCTTACACAGGGGATGGCACAGATACGCAGTATTTT
TRBV11-2	NA	many	TRBJ2-4	CASSLGSTEGFVKNIQYF	TGTGCCAGCAGCTTAGGATCCACGGAGGGATTTGTCAAAAACATTCAGTACTTC
TRBV5-6	TRBD1	NA	TRBJ2-7	CASSGGLGTGVYEQYF	TGTGCCAGCAGCGGTGGGCTCGGGACAGGGGTTTACGAGCAGTACTTC
TRBV25-1	NA	many	TRBJ2-7	CASSEQTYEQYF	TGTGCCAGCAGTGAGCAAACCTACGAGCAGTACTTC
TRBV5-4	TRBD1	NA	TRBJ1-1	CASSLSPGQHTEAFF	TGTGCCAGCAGCTTGAGTCCGGGACAGCACACTGAAGCTTTCTTT
TRBV7-2	NA	NA	TRBJ1-2	CASSLDSRNSYGYTF	TGTGCCAGCAGCTTAGACTCCAGAAACAGCTATGGCTACACCTTC
TRBV5-1	NA	NA	TRBJ2-7	CASSLGLSPLEQYF	TGCGCCAGCAGCTTGGGCTTATCCCCCCTCGAGCAGTACTTC
TRBV24-1	NA	few	TRBJ2-6	CATSDGSGANVLTF	TGTGCCACCAGTGACGGCTCTGGGGCCAACGTCCTGACTTTC
TRBV9	NA	NA	TRBJ2-1	CASSTRDRLAGTYNEQFF	TGTGCCAGCAGCACCCGGGACCGCTTGGCGGGGACCTACAATGAGCAGTTCTTC